This is a list of T cell receptor beta chains from one sample in a study of immune characterization of retroperitoneal liposarcoma. TCRdb fed the PCR reads into MiXCR, producing one record per CDR3 protein. The sample lists some 8,200 distinct CDR3 sequences; 35% to 50% were seen once. Sequencing was carried out using tumor tissue. The receptor set was obtained from a male donor with retroperitoneal liposarcoma. The CDR3 runs from the conserved cysteine through the conserved F or W. A D gene is named only where the DNA matches it firmly. Not every row has a clone size; where given, it reads once, few, many or a size class.

abundance	v_gene	j_gene	d_gene	CDR3aa	CDR3nt
few	TRBV6-1	TRBJ1-4	NA	CASSRSWGATNEKLFF	TGTGCCAGCAGCCGCTCGTGGGGTGCAACTAATGAAAAACTGTTTTTT
medium-sized	TRBV7-2	TRBJ2-1	TRBD2	CASSAGTSGTLGEQFF	TGTGCCAGCAGCGCCGGGACTAGCGGGACCTTGGGTGAGCAGTTCTTC
medium-sized	TRBV11-3	TRBJ2-3	TRBD2	CASSPLAGSTDTQYF	TGTGCCAGCAGCCCCCTAGCGGGGAGCACAGATACGCAGTATTTT
once	TRBV6-6	TRBJ2-5	NA	CASSVGEETQYF	TGTGCCAGCAGTGTTGGGGAAGAGACCCAGTACTTC
NA	TRBV7-2	TRBJ2-3	NA	CASSSRSSSGDTQYF	TGTGCCAGCAGCTCGAGATCTAGCTCCGGAGATACGCAGTATTTT
few	TRBV7-6	TRBJ2-1	NA	CASSYELGISPYNEQFF	TGTGCCAGCAGCTACGAACTGGGAATATCTCCCTACAATGAGCAGTTCTTC
NA	TRBV11-3	TRBJ2-1	TRBD2	CASSLASGYNEQFF	TGTGCCAGCAGCTTGGCTAGCGGCTACAATGAGCAGTTCTTC
NA	TRBV11-2	TRBJ2-4	TRBD1	CASSLRTGLGENIQYF	TGTGCCAGCAGCTTAAGGACAGGGCTGGGCGAAAACATTCAGTACTTC
medium-sized	TRBV11-3	TRBJ2-1	TRBD2	CASSLGTSGVYNEQFF	TGTGCCAGCAGCTTAGGTACTAGCGGGGTTTACAATGAGCAGTTCTTC
few	TRBV7-7	TRBJ2-5	TRBD2	CASSLEEVRGAQYF	TGTGCTAGCAGCTTAGAGGAGGTGCGGGGGGCCCAGTACTTC
NA	TRBV6-1	TRBJ1-2	TRBD1	CASSETGEAYYGYTF	TGTGCCAGCAGTGAAACAGGGGAAGCCTACTATGGCTACACCTTC
medium-sized	TRBV7-2	TRBJ2-1	NA	CASSGRKGETQFF	TGTGCCAGCAGCGGACGGAAGGGGGAGACCCAGTTCTTC
NA	TRBV6-1	TRBJ2-2	NA	CASRRDKNTGELFF	TGTGCCAGCAGGAGGGACAAGAACACCGGGGAGCTGTTTTTT
medium-sized	TRBV7-2	TRBJ2-1	TRBD2	CASSFGLAAGGETQFF	TGTGCCAGCAGTTTCGGACTAGCGGCGGGCGGCGAGACCCAGTTCTTC
NA	TRBV27	TRBJ2-5	NA	CASSLSYREETQYF	TGTGCCAGCAGTTTATCGTACAGAGAAGAGACCCAGTACTTC
NA	TRBV25-1	TRBJ2-7	NA	CASTMGGRRNEQYF	TGTGCCAGCACCATGGGGGGGCGCAGGAACGAGCAGTACTTC
NA	TRBV10-1	TRBJ2-5	NA	CASSESIRQETQYF	TGCGCCAGCAGTGAGAGCATCCGTCAAGAGACCCAGTACTTC
medium-sized	TRBV6-1	TRBJ2-7	NA	CASSEAWGPHEQYF	TGTGCCAGCAGTGAAGCGTGGGGTCCCCACGAGCAGTACTTC
NA	TRBV6-1	TRBJ2-7	NA	CASSVSSGYEQYF	TGTGCCAGCAGTGTCTCTTCAGGCTACGAGCAGTACTTC
NA	TRBV6-6	TRBJ2-1	TRBD2	CASSWTSGGASEQFF	TGTGCCAGCAGTTGGACTAGCGGGGGGGCCTCTGAGCAGTTCTTC
NA	TRBV6-1	TRBJ2-6	NA	CASSYTLF	TGTGCCAGCAGTTACACTCTTTTC
few	TRBV6-1	TRBJ2-1	TRBD1	CASSRRDSHYEQFF	TGTGCCAGCAGCCGACGGGACAGCCATTATGAGCAGTTCTTC